These T cell receptor beta chains were read from a single sample in a study of CD8+CD57+ T cells in acquired aplastic anemia. TCRdb independently ran MiXCR on the reads; one entry per CDR3 protein. The data show a few hundred thousand distinct CDR3 sequences, about 59% seen once. The sequencing sample was made of sorted CD4+, CD8+, or CD8+CD57+ T cells (not recorded which) from PBMCs. The origin of the receptors is a human donor in good health. The CDR3 runs from the conserved cysteine through the conserved F or W. The order of the fields is J gene, D gene, clone size, V gene, CDR3 protein, CDR3 DNA. A D gene is named only where the DNA matches it firmly. Clone size is shown for a subset of rows, as once, few, many or a class of expanded clone.

TRBJ2-1 | TRBD1 | once | TRBV20-1 | CSASKRTGSNEQFF | TGCAGTGCGTCGAAGAGGACAGGGAGCAATGAGCAGTTCTTC
TRBJ1-2 | . | . | TRBV5-1 | CASSLDSPGDYGYTF | TGTGCCAGCAGCTTGGACAGCCCTGGGGACTATGGCTACACCTTC
TRBJ2-1 | . | . | TRBV2 | CASSEVGSVVNEQFF | TGTGCCAGCAGTGAAGTTGGTTCGGTAGTCAATGAGCAGTTCTTC
TRBJ2-1 | . | . | TRBV5-1 | CASSLAGSAYNEQFF | TGCGCCAGCAGCTTGGCAGGGTCGGCCTACAATGAGCAGTTCTTC
TRBJ2-1 | . | . | TRBV9 | CASSLWGIFEGIYNEQFF | TGTGCCAGCAGTTTATGGGGGATCTTTGAAGGGATATACAATGAGCAGTTCTTC
TRBJ2-1 | . | . | TRBV7-2 | CASRTDPPHGDEQFF | TGTGCCAGCCGGACCGACCCCCCGCATGGGGATGAGCAGTTCTTC
TRBJ2-5 | . | . | TRBV9 | CASSVPLGGGETQYF | TGTGCCAGCAGCGTTCCACTGGGAGGGGGAGAGACCCAGTACTTC
TRBJ2-7 | TRBD1 | once | TRBV10-3 | CAIRLGTGYEQYF | TGTGCCATCAGGCTTGGGACAGGCTACGAGCAGTACTTC
TRBJ2-7 | . | . | TRBV7-9 | CASSRRQDEQYF | TGTGCCAGCAGTCGAAGACAGGACGAGCAGTACTTC
TRBJ2-3 | . | . | TRBV10-3 | CATSSSTDTQYF | TGTGCCACCTCCTCTAGCACAGATACGCAGTATTTT
TRBJ1-1 | . | . | TRBV7-6 | CASTSGAGPNTEAFF | TGTGCCAGCACCTCGGGTGCAGGGCCGAACACTGAAGCTTTCTTT
TRBJ1-5 | . | . | TRBV5-1 | CASSLEGVGNQPQHF | TGCGCCAGCAGCTTGGAAGGAGTAGGCAATCAGCCCCAGCATTTT
TRBJ2-2 | . | . | TRBV2 | CASSVVTSTGELFF | TGTGCCAGCAGTGTGGTAACGAGCACCGGGGAGCTGTTTTTT
TRBJ2-2 | . | many | TRBV19 | CASSIVLEAPIVTSPSGGELFF | TGTGCCAGTAGTATAGTCCTAGAAGCTCCGATAGTTACGTCGCCTTCAGGCGGGGAGCTGTTTTTT
TRBJ2-3 | . | many | TRBV13 | CASSSFTATTGTDTQYF | TGTGCCAGCAGCTCATTTACAGCCACAACGGGCACAGATACGCAGTATTTT
TRBJ2-3 | TRBD2 | many | TRBV9 | CASSVDWGGGTDTQYF | TGTGCCAGCAGCGTAGATTGGGGGGGGGGCACAGATACGCAGTATTTT
TRBJ2-1 | TRBD2 | . | TRBV7-2 | CASSDGLAGLYEQFF | TGTGCCAGCAGCGACGGACTAGCGGGTCTTTATGAGCAGTTCTTC
TRBJ2-1 | . | . | TRBV12-3/TRBV12-4 | CASSPLAAYNEQFF | TGTGCCAGCAGTCCCCTGGCTGCATACAATGAGCAGTTCTTC
TRBJ2-1 | TRBD2 | . | TRBV20-1 | CSAPGGGGDRNEQFF | TGCAGTGCCCCTGGGGGGGGGGGAGACCGCAATGAGCAGTTCTTC
TRBJ2-3 | TRBD1 | once | TRBV5-4 | CAGSPGTGVVWADTQYF | TGTGCCGGCAGCCCCGGGACAGGGGTCGTTTGGGCAGATACGCAGTATTTT
TRBJ2-7 | . | . | TRBV25-1 | CASSVTPSYEQYF | TGTGCCAGCAGTGTGACTCCTTCCTACGAGCAGTACTTC
TRBJ1-1 | . | . | TRBV19 | CASSTVAEAFF | TGTGCCAGTAGTACTGTCGCAGAAGCTTTCTTT